The 16 T cell receptor beta chains in this list originate from one sample, sequenced in a study of T-cell reconstitution after alpha-beta-depleted transplantation in children. The TCRbeta library incorporated unique molecular identifiers. TCRdb re-called the PCR reads through MiXCR, storing one row per CDR3 protein. The table shows approximately 250,000 distinct CDR3 sequences, with under 30% occurring only once. The sequences come from PBMCs, collected before TCRalphabeta/CD19-depleted stem cell transplant. The source of these receptors is a girl aged 2-10 years with Fanconi anemia, due to receive a stem cell transplant.

The chain combines TRBV7-2 with TRBJ2-2; D may be TRBD1 or TRBD2 (6 bases each). V dropped 2 bases and J dropped 6 bases, with 13 bases sitting between them. CDR1 is SGHTA and CDR2 is FQGNSA in the germline V gene. The CDR3 has 15 amino acids. The CDR3 protein is CASSLMGGPAGELFF. Here the CDR3 DNA reads TGTGCCAGCAGCTTAATGGGGGGCCCGGCCGGGGAGCTGTTTTTT.

The sample holds a few counts of this clonotype. The V and J genes are TRBV10-3 and TRBJ1-4, with TRBD1 matching 11 bases. Germline V gene data show CDR1 as ENHRY and CDR2 as SYGVKD. The CDR3 covers 16 residues. V lost 4 bases, J lost 8 bases, and 9 bases stayed unmatched. The CDR3 region has the DNA TGTGCCATCAGTGGAGGGACAGGGGGAACGGGAGAAAAACTGTTTTTT. Protein: CAISGGTGGTGEKLFF.

This clonotype was observed a handful of times. The chain has TRBV12-3 or TRBV12-4 and TRBJ2-5, with D possibly TRBD2 on 5 matching bases. Trimming shortened V by 2 bases and J by 5 bases, and 9 bases separated the two germline ends. This CDR3 is built from 13 residues. CDR3 amino acids: CASSLILGETQYF. Written as DNA, the CDR3 is TGTGCCAGCAGTTTAATACTAGGGGAGACCCAGTACTTC.

This clonotype was counted ten times or more. The chain employs TRBV20-1 and TRBJ2-3; D remains ambiguous. Trimming cost V 1 base and J 6 bases, with 2 bases left between them. The CDR3 length is 10 residues. Germline V gives CDR1 DFQATT, CDR2 SNEGSKA (reference sequence). The CDR3 sequence is CSARGDTQYF. CDR3 in DNA: TGCAGTGCTAGAGGGGATACGCAGTATTTT.

This clonotype was seen repeatedly, ten times or more. The chain carries TRBV28 and TRBJ1-2, with D possibly matching TRBD1 (6 bases). CDR1 is MDHEN, CDR2 SYDVKM, per germline. This CDR3 comprises 12 residues. V dropped 6 bases and J dropped 4 bases, with 9 bases sitting between them. The CDR3 protein is CASSRGSYGYTF. CDR3 coding DNA: TGTGCCAGCAGCAGGGGCAGCTATGGCTACACCTTC.

The V gene is TRBV28, the J gene TRBJ2-7, with TRBD2 matching 7 bases. V lost 7 bases to trimming and J lost 2 bases; unmatched junction nucleotides: 14. This CDR3 is 16 amino acids long. CDR1 MDHEN and CDR2 SYDVKM come from the germline V gene. CDR3: CASNLHPSGTPYEQYF. CDR3 nucleotide sequence: TGTGCCAGCAACCTCCACCCTAGCGGTACCCCCTACGAGCAGTACTTC.

This clonotype was counted between two and nine times. This chain links TRBV28 with TRBJ2-7; D may be TRBD1 (6 bases). V lost 9 bases to trimming and J lost 2 bases, with 11 bases between them. CDR3 length: 12 residues. In germline, CDR1 is MDHEN, CDR2 SYDVKM. CDR3 region: CASGTFAYEQYF. DNA for the CDR3: TGTGCCAGTGGGACATTTGCCTACGAGCAGTACTTC.

This clonotype was seen a handful of times. The chain has TRBV6-1 and TRBJ2-7, with D perhaps being TRBD1 or TRBD2 (6 bases each). The V gene lost 4 bases and the J gene lost 1 base, with 14 bases spanning the gap. The germline CDR1 and CDR2 sequences are MNHNS and SASEGT. The CDR3 sequence is 15 residues long. The CDR3 sequence is CASSVIGGVSYEQYF. The CDR3 nucleotides are TGTGCCAGCAGTGTTATCGGGGGCGTTTCCTACGAGCAGTACTTC.

This clonotype was counted at least ten times. This chain links TRBV25-1 with TRBJ2-5; 9 bases line up with TRBD1. Germline trimming cut 5 bases from V and 3 bases from J; bases unmatched to any gene: 7. CDR1 MGHDK and CDR2 SYGVNS come from the germline V gene. The CDR3 loop spans 15 amino acids. CDR3 coding DNA: TGTGCCAGCAGTCTATCCGGGACAGGGAAAGAGACCCAGTACTTC. Its translation is CASSLSGTGKETQYF.

The chain carries TRBV29-1 and TRBJ2-7, with D uncertain. CDR1 is SQVTM, CDR2 ANQGSEA, per germline. The ends were cut back, 1 base at V and 5 bases at J, with 12 bases in the middle. The CDR3 loop spans 13 amino acids. CDR3: CSVEGAFPDEQYF. The CDR3 coding sequence is TGCAGCGTTGAAGGGGCGTTCCCGGACGAGCAGTACTTC.

This chain links TRBV30 with TRBJ1-3, with a weak D call TRBD1 (6 bases). This CDR3 region has 14 residues. V lost 5 bases, J lost 0 bases, and 11 bases lay in between. Germline assignment: CDR1 GTSNPN and CDR2 SVGIG (reference sequence). The CDR3 here is CAWSQGNSGNTIYF. Written as DNA, the CDR3 is TGTGCCTGGTCACAGGGTAACTCTGGAAACACCATATATTTT.

The CDR3 sequence: CSLNRAVSYNEQFF. The CDR3, as DNA: TGCAGTCTTAACCGGGCCGTCTCCTACAATGAGCAGTTCTTC. This chain uses TRBV20-1 with TRBJ2-1; D unclear. V was pared by 8 bases and J by 0 bases, with 14 bases between. Germline lookup yields CDR1 DFQATT and CDR2 SNEGSKA (reference sequence). The CDR3 totals 14 residues.

The sample holds a few counts of this clonotype. The rearrangement links TRBV7-2 to TRBJ1-6; D is undetermined. The CDR3 loop spans 13 amino acids. Trimming removed 5 bases at V and 9 bases at J, with 11 bases between. The V gene's germline CDR1 is SGHTA and CDR2 FQGNSA. The CDR3 spells CASSRKQGSPLHF. The CDR3 nucleotides read TGTGCCAGCAGCCGAAAACAAGGTTCACCCCTCCACTTT.

This clonotype was counted ten times or more. CDR3 sequence (DNA): TGCGCCAGCAGACTAGCGGGCGAGCAGTACTTC. This translates into CASRLAGEQYF. The rearrangement joins TRBV5-1 to TRBJ2-7; TRBD2 matches at 9 bases. The V gene's germline CDR1 is SGHRS and CDR2 YFSETQ. The V gene end was trimmed by 5 bases and the J gene end by 6 bases; junction bases not matched to a gene: 0. The CDR3 spans 11 residues.

This clonotype was seen a few times. The chain has TRBV20-1 and TRBJ2-1; D might be TRBD1 (5 bases). This CDR3 comprises 14 residues. Germline V gives CDR1 DFQATT, CDR2 SNEGSKA (reference sequence). Trimming left V 0 bases short and J 10 bases short, with 16 bases between. The CDR3 region has the DNA TGCAGTGCTAGAGATGGGGCCCGGAATTACGAGCAGTTCTTC. This codes for CSARDGARNYEQFF.

This clonotype showed up many times. The chain employs TRBV4-2 and TRBJ2-1, with D uncertain. The germline CDR1 and CDR2 sequences are LGHNA and YNFKEQ. Trimming took off 0 bases at V and 5 bases at J, with 8 bases between the two ends. The CDR3 is made up of 14 amino acids. The CDR3 here is CASSQDGRDNEQFF. The CDR3 DNA follows: TGTGCCAGCAGCCAAGACGGACGAGACAATGAGCAGTTCTTC.